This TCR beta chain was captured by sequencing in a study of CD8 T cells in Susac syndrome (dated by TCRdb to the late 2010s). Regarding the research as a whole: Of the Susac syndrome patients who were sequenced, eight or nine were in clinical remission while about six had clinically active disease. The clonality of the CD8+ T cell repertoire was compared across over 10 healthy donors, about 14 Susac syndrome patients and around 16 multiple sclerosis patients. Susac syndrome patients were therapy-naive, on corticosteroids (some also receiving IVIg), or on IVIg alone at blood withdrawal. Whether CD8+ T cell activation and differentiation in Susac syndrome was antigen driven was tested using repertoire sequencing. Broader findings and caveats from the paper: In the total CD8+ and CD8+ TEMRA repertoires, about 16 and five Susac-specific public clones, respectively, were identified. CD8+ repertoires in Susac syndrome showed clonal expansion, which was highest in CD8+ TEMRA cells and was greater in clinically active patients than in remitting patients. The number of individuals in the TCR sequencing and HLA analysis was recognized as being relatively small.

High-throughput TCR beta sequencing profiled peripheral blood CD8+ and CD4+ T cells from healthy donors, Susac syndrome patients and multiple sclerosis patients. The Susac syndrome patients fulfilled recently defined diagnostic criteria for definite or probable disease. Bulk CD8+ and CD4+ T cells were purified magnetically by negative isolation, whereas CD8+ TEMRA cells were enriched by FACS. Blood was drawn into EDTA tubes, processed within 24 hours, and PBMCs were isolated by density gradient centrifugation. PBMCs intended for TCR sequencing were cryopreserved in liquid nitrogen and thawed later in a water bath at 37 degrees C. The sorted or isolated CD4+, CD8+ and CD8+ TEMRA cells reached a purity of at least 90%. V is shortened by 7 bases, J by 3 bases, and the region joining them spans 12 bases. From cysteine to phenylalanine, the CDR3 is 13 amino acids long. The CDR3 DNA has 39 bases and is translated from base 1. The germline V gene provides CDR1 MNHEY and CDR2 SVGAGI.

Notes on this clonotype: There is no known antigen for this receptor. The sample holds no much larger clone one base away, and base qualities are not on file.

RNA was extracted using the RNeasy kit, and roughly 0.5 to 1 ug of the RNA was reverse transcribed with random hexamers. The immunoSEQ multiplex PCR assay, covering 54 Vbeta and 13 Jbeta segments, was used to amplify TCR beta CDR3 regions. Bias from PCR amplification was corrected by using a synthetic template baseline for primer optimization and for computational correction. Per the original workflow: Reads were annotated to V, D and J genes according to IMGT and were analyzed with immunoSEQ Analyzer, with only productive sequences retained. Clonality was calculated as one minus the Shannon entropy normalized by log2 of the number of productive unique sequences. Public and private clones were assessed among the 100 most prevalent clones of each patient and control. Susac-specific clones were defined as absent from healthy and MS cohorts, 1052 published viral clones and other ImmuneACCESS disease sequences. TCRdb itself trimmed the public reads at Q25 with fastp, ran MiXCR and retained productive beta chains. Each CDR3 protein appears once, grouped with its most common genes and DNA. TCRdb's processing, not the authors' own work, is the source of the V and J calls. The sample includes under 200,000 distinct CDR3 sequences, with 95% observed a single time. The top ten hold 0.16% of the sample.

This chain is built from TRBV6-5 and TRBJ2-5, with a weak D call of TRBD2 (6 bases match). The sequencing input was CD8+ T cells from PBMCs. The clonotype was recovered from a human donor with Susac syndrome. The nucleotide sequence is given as TGTGCCAGCAAATGGCGGGAAGAAGAGACCCAGTACTTC. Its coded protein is CASKWREEETQYF.